The next 29 T cell receptor beta chains were all read from a single sample in a study of control samples from healthy donors and cancer patients. Libraries were prepared by immunoSEQ multiplex PCR; TCRdb keeps only in-frame clonotypes and omits some of them. The table includes approximately 220,000 clones, roughly 94% detected once. Sequenced sample: blood. The source of these receptors is a man over 45 in good health.

The chain couples TRBV5-1 to TRBJ2-4; D may be TRBD1 (6 bases). Trimming cost V 2 bases and J 10 bases, with 10 bases left between them. This CDR3 is built from 12 residues. Germline CDR1 reads SGHRS; CDR2 reads YFSETQ. The CDR3 reads CASSLQGMIQYF. The CDR3 bases are TGCGCCAGCAGCTTACAGGGTATGATTCAGTACTTC.

The rearrangement uses TRBV2 and TRBJ2-3; no firm D call. The V gene's germline CDR1 is SNHLY and CDR2 FYNNEI. There are 16 residues in the CDR3. Trimming cost V 1 base and J 4 bases, with 15 bases left between them. The CDR3 region has the DNA TGTGCCAGCAGTGAAGGGTTATGGACGGAAGCAGATACGCAGTATTTT. Translating gives CASSEGLWTEADTQYF.

The genes are TRBV6-1 and TRBJ1-2; 10 nucleotides align to TRBD1. Germline CDR1 MNHNS, CDR2 SASEGT. The CDR3 loop spans 16 amino acids. The V and J ends lost 1 base and 8 bases, in that order; junction bases with no gene match: 10. Here the CDR3 reads CASSEGSGQGRQGYTF. CDR3 sequence (DNA): TGTGCCAGCAGTGAAGGGTCGGGACAGGGGAGACAGGGCTACACCTTC.

The CDR3 protein is CASSFRPGSQGRTEAFF. The DNA of the CDR3 is TGTGCCAGCAGTTTTAGGCCGGGTTCTCAGGGACGGACTGAAGCTTTCTTT. The chain links TRBV28 to TRBJ1-1; tentative D call: TRBD1 (5 bases). CDR1 MDHEN and CDR2 SYDVKM come from the germline V gene. Trimming cost V 3 bases and J 5 bases, with 22 bases left between them. This CDR3 is built from 17 residues.

The CDR3 DNA is TGTGCCAGCAGCCGGGACGGGAACTATGGCTACACCTTC. Its translation: CASSRDGNYGYTF. The genes are TRBV3-1 (or the pseudogene TRBV3-2) and TRBJ1-2; possibly TRBD1 for D (5 bases). CDR1 and CDR2 (germline): LGHDT, YNNKEL (reference sequence). The V end was cut by 4 bases, the J end by 2 bases, with 8 bases between. This CDR3 contains 13 residues.

The genes are TRBV4-3 and TRBJ2-5; D remains ambiguous. Trimming took 0 bases from V and 5 from J, leaving 16 bases between them. Germline V gives CDR1 LGHNA, CDR2 YSLEER. CDR3 length equals 16 residues. The CDR3 here is CASSQDIRIRRETQYF. The CDR3 region has the DNA TGCGCCAGCAGCCAAGATATAAGGATTCGCAGGGAGACCCAGTACTTC.

The chain couples TRBV19 to TRBJ2-7; TRBD1 matches 12 bases. J gave up 10 bases and V 6 bases, and 10 bases lay outside the gene matches. The CDR3 is made up of 14 amino acids. CDR1 and CDR2 from the germline V gene are LNHDA and SQIVND (reference sequence). The CDR3: CASSASGTGGVQYF. The CDR3 coding sequence is TGTGCCAGTAGCGCCTCCGGGACAGGGGGCGTTCAGTACTTC.

Of note for this clone: No conserved phenylalanine or tryptophan is present at the end of the CDR3, so a read error is the likely explanation. No DNA is shown, since the ends of the CDR3 on it are uncertain; the CDR3 is the one TCRdb lists. The chain uses TRBV27 and TRBJ2-6; the table's D call TRBD1 went unverified against the DNA. The length of the CDR3 is 9 amino acids, counting both ends. In germline, CDR1 is MNHEY, CDR2 SMNVEV (reference sequence). The CDR3: CASSPGQGR.

The chain combines TRBV12-3 or TRBV12-4 with TRBJ1-6, with D uncertain. This CDR3 comprises 12 residues. Trimming took off 1 base at V and 14 bases at J, with 9 bases between the two ends. The CDR3 is CASSLGPPALHF. Here the CDR3 DNA reads TGTGCCAGCAGTTTAGGCCCTCCAGCCCTCCACTTT.

The V gene is TRBV9, the J gene TRBJ1-2, with D unclear. The CDR3 consists of 14 residues. The germline CDR1 and CDR2 sequences are SGDLS and YYNGEE. Trimming removed 3 bases from V and 8 bases from J, with 17 bases in between. This CDR3 is CASSGTRVTSGYTF. The CDR3 DNA follows: TGTGCCAGCAGCGGGACCCGGGTGACTTCAGGCTACACCTTC.

This chain links TRBV2 with TRBJ2-3; 8 bases line up with TRBD2. The CDR3 consists of 16 residues. J lost 6 bases, V lost 9 bases, and 17 bases had no gene match. Germline lookup yields CDR1 SNHLY and CDR2 FYNNEI. As DNA, the CDR3 is TGTGCCAGTTCCAGGAGCGGGGGCTCTAGGGCGGATACGCAGTATTTT. Translating it yields CASSRSGGSRADTQYF.

The rearrangement joins TRBV30 to TRBJ1-5; D might be TRBD1 (6 bases). The CDR3 totals 14 residues. Germline assignment: CDR1 GTSNPN and CDR2 SVGIG (reference sequence). The germline V and J ends were trimmed by 2 bases and 3 bases, with 11 bases remaining between them. CDR3 residues: CAWSPGAVNQPQHF. In nucleotides, the CDR3 is TGTGCCTGGAGTCCAGGGGCAGTCAATCAGCCCCAGCATTTT.

This clone came up a few times. This chain uses TRBV7-9 with TRBJ2-7; 8 bases agree with TRBD1. The CDR3 length is 13 residues. J lost 3 bases, V lost 10 bases, and 8 bases had no gene match. Germline V gives CDR1 SEHNR, CDR2 FQNEAQ (reference sequence). The CDR3 region is CATTGTGDYEQYF. The CDR3, as DNA: TGTGCCACCACCGGGACAGGCGACTACGAGCAGTACTTC.

The CDR3 DNA reads as TGTGCCAGCAGTCTGTCGACTGGGTACTACAATGAGCAGTTCTTC. It encodes CASSLSTGYYNEQFF. The chain employs TRBV6-6 and TRBJ2-1; D remains ambiguous. The CDR3 runs to 15 residues. CDR1 is MNHNY, CDR2 SVGAGI, per germline (reference sequence). V was clipped by 5 bases and J by 3 bases, with 14 bases between them.

The V and J genes are TRBV18 and TRBJ2-2; 7 bases fit TRBD1. The CDR3 extends over 13 amino acids. Germline trimming cut 10 bases from V and 2 bases from J; bases unmatched to any gene: 4. Germline loops: CDR1 KGHSH, CDR2 LQKENI. Here the CDR3 reads CATNRGNTGELFF. The DNA for the CDR3 is TGTGCCACCAACAGGGGAAACACCGGGGAGCTGTTTTTT. Full variable domain (missing parts from reference TRBV18 and TRBJ2-2): NAGVMQNPRHLVRRRGQEARLRCSPMKGHSHVYWYRQLPEEGLKFMVYLQKENIIDESGMPKERFSAEFPKEGPSILRIQQVVRGDSAAYFCATNRGNTGELFFGEGSRLTVL.

The rearrangement joins TRBV4-3 to TRBJ2-1; 7 positions agree with TRBD1. The CDR3 is 14 amino acids. V was clipped by 5 bases and J by 6 bases; unmatched bases: 7. Germline loops: CDR1 LGHNA, CDR2 YSLEER. The DNA for the CDR3 is TGCGCCAGCAGCTTCCGGACAGGAGGCAATGAGCAGTTCTTC. Its translation: CASSFRTGGNEQFF.

The table lists this clone with a few counts. DNA of the CDR3: TGTGCCAGTAGTACACGCGGGGACGTCTGGACAGATACGCAGTATTTT. Translation gives CASSTRGDVWTDTQYF. The V gene is TRBV19, the J gene TRBJ2-3; a weak D match, TRBD2 (6 bases). Germline values: CDR1 LNHDA, CDR2 SQIVND (reference sequence). There are 16 residues in the CDR3. The germline V and J ends were trimmed by 4 bases and 3 bases, with 17 bases remaining between them.

The chain combines TRBV9 with TRBJ2-3; weak D call: TRBD1 (7 bases). The CDR3 is 14 amino acids. V lost 4 bases to trimming and J lost 3 bases, with 12 bases between them. Per the germline V gene, CDR1 is SGDLS and CDR2 is YYNGEE. DNA for the CDR3: TGTGCCAGCAGCCCCAGGGGGGAGACAGATACGCAGTATTTT. Amino acids: CASSPRGETDTQYF.

This chain uses TRBV19 with TRBJ1-5; TRBD1 is a possible D gene (6 bases). Germline V gives CDR1 LNHDA, CDR2 SQIVND (reference sequence). Trimming took 6 bases from V and 2 from J, leaving 8 bases between them. The CDR3 runs 13 residues. The DNA for the CDR3 is TGTGCCAGTAGCTACAGGGGCAATCAGCCCCAGCATTTT. As protein: CASSYRGNQPQHF.

The gene calls are TRBV5-1 and TRBJ1-6, with D maybe TRBD1 (5 bases). The CDR3 totals 15 residues. V gave up 7 bases and J gave up 5 bases, with 16 bases separating them. Germline V gene sequence: CDR1 SGHRS, CDR2 YFSETQ. The CDR3 DNA reads as TGCGCCAGCGCGTCCGACAGATACAATAATTCACCCCTCCACTTT. Protein product: CASASDRYNNSPLHF. Using reference TRBV5-1 and TRBJ1-6 for the parts outside the CDR3, the full variable domain is KAGVTQTPRYLIKTRGQQVTLSCSPISGHRSVSWYQQTPGQGLQFLFEYFSETQRNKGNFPGRFSGRQFSNSRSEMNVSTLELGDSALYLCASASDRYNNSPLHFGNGTRLTVT.

The chain links TRBV28 to TRBJ1-1; weak D call: TRBD1 (6 bases). This CDR3 region has 14 residues. V was trimmed by 5 bases and J by 2 bases, leaving 12 bases between them. Germline loops: CDR1 MDHEN, CDR2 SYDVKM. The DNA of the CDR3 is TGTGCCAGCAGTGTGCCAGGGGAAAACACTGAAGCTTTCTTT. It yields the protein CASSVPGENTEAFF.

The chain carries TRBV10-2 and TRBJ1-6, with D possibly being TRBD1 (5 bases). This CDR3 spans 15 amino acids. Germline values: CDR1 WSHSY, CDR2 SAAADI. V was shortened by 3 bases and J by 9 bases, with 15 bases between the two germline ends. The CDR3: CASSDGGDNGSPLHF. For the CDR3, the DNA is TGCGCCAGCAGTGATGGAGGGGATAATGGTTCACCCCTCCACTTT.

In regard to this clone: At one of its ends the junction is not consistent with the germline gene, which may arise from a read error. The chain recombines TRBV7-9 with TRBJ2-1, with 9 bases that match TRBD2. CDR3 length equals 15 residues. Germline values: CDR1 SEHNR, CDR2 FQNEAQ (reference sequence). This CDR3 is CASSSPKFLAGVLVF. The CDR3 region has the DNA TGTGCCAGCAGCTCCCCTAAATTTTTAGCGGGGGTTCTGGTCTTC.

V and J are TRBV5-8 and TRBJ2-7; 8 bases align to TRBD1. CDR3 size: 14 residues. Germline V lookup: CDR1 SGHTS, CDR2 YDEGEE. V shed 2 bases, J shed 4 bases, and the junction held 5 bases outside the gene matches. This CDR3 is CASSFRTGTYEQYV. The CDR3 DNA reads TGTGCCAGCAGCTTCCGGACAGGGACTTACGAGCAGTACGTC.

A single count supports this clone. The rearrangement uses TRBV5-6 and TRBJ1-1; D remains ambiguous. Germline assignment: CDR1 SGHDT and CDR2 YYEEEE. V was trimmed by 4 bases and J by 0 bases, leaving 13 bases between them. The length of the CDR3 is 15 residues. CDR3 coding DNA: TGTGCCAGCAGCGGAACCTCCGCCATGAACACTGAAGCTTTCTTT. This sequence encodes CASSGTSAMNTEAFF.

CDR3 region: CASRSPGRQNLGGYTF. CDR3 bases: TGTGCCAGCCGTTCTCCGGGCCGCCAAAACCTAGGAGGCTACACCTTC. The chain employs TRBV19 and TRBJ1-2; no reliable D call. V was shortened by 9 bases and J by 8 bases, with 28 bases between the two germline ends. The CDR3 spans 16 residues. Germline loops: CDR1 LNHDA, CDR2 SQIVND (reference sequence).

In nucleotides, the CDR3 is TGCGCCAGCAGCTTGGCCGGGTTAGCGGGGGTCGAGAAAGAGACCCAGTACTTC. Translation gives CASSLAGLAGVEKETQYF. V is TRBV5-1 and J is TRBJ2-5; 9 nucleotides line up with TRBD2. The CDR3 consists of 18 residues. V shed 0 bases, J shed 3 bases, and the junction held 12 bases outside the gene matches. The germline V gene has CDR1 SGHRS and CDR2 YFSETQ.

This chain connects TRBV2 to TRBJ1-5, with D perhaps TRBD1 (6 bases). CDR1 is SNHLY and CDR2 is FYNNEI in the germline V gene. CDR3 length equals 14 residues. Trimming took off 5 bases at V and 6 bases at J, with 14 bases between the two ends. CDR3 amino acids: CASSWTAGPQPQHF. In DNA, the CDR3 is TGTGCCAGCAGTTGGACAGCAGGCCCTCAGCCCCAGCATTTT.

The chain carries TRBV3-1 (or the pseudogene TRBV3-2) and TRBJ1-1; 10 bases map to TRBD1. Germline-derived CDR1 and CDR2 are LGHDT and YNNKEL (reference sequence). CDR3 length equals 15 residues. V lost 6 bases to trimming and J lost 4 bases; unmatched junction nucleotides: 8. CDR3 residues: CASSLDRGKCTEAFF. The CDR3 DNA sequence: TGTGCCAGCAGTCTGGACAGGGGGAAGTGCACTGAAGCTTTCTTT.